In this sample, the clone carrying this TCR beta chain turned up a few times. Its antigen remains unidentified. TCRdb re-analysed the 5' RACE reads in MiXCR, keeping a single row per CDR3 protein. The sample holds nearly 650,000 distinct CDR3 sequences, 7.1% seen once. The source of the sample is a study of identical twins. Study-wide findings and caveats: Zero-insertion analyses might be partly confounded by invariant T cells like MAIT and iNKT. The study based its conclusions on cross-sectional statistical analysis and did not follow the same donors.

CDR3 size: 14 residues. Germline CDR1 MGHRA, CDR2 YSYEKL. V gave up 0 bases and J gave up 2 bases, with 8 bases separating them. The same specimen was also included in a second study, on yellow fever vaccine responses in identical twins.

The rearrangement joins TRBV4-1 to TRBJ2-7, with D unresolved. The sample taken for sequencing was PBMCs. The receptor was derived from a woman younger than 35 in good health. The CDR3 bases are TGCGCCAGCAGCCAAGATTGGCCCGCCTACGAGCAGTACGTC. This sequence encodes CASSQDWPAYEQYV.